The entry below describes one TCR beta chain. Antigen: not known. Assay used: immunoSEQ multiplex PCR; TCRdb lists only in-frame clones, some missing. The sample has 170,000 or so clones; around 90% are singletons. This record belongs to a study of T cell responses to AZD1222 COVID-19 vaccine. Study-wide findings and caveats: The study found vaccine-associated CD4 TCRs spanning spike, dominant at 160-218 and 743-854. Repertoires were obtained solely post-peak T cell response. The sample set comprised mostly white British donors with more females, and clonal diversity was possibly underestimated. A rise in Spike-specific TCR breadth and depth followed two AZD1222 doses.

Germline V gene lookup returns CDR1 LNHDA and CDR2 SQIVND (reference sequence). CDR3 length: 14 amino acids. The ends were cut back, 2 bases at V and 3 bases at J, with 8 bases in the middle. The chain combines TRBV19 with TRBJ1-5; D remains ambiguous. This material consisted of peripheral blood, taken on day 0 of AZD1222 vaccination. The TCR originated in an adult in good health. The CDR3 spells CASSIRGPNQPQHF. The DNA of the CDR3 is TGTGCCAGTAGTATACGAGGGCCCAATCAGCCCCAGCATTTT. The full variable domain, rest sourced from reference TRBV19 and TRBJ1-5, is DGGITQSPKYLFRKEGQNVTLSCEQNLNHDAMYWYRQDPGQGLRLIYYSQIVNDFQKGDIAEGYSVSREKKESFPLTVTSAQKNPTAFYLCASSIRGPNQPQHFGDGTRLSIL.